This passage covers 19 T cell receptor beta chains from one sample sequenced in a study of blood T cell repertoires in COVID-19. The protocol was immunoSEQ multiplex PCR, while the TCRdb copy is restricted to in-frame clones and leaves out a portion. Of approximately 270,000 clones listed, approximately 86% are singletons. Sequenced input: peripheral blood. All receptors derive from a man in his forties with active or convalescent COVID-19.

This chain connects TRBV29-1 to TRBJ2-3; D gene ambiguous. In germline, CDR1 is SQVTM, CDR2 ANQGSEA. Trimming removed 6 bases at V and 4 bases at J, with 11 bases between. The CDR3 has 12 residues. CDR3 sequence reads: CSVVVGPDTQYF. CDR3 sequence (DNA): TGCAGCGTCGTCGTGGGCCCAGATACGCAGTATTTT.

The chain's CDR3 is CASLQRESSYNEQFF. The CDR3 nucleotides read TGTGCCAGCCTTCAGCGGGAGAGCTCCTACAATGAGCAGTTCTTC. The V gene is TRBV25-1, the J gene TRBJ2-1; 8 bases align to TRBD2. Germline CDR1 MGHDK, CDR2 SYGVNS. J gave up 0 bases and V 8 bases, and 6 bases lay outside the gene matches. This CDR3 has 15 amino acids.

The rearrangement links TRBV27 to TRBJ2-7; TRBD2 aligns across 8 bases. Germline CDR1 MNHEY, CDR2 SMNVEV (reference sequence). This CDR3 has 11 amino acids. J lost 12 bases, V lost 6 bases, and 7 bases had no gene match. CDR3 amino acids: CASSPGTSLYF. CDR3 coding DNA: TGTGCCAGCAGCCCTGGGACTAGTCTGTACTTC.

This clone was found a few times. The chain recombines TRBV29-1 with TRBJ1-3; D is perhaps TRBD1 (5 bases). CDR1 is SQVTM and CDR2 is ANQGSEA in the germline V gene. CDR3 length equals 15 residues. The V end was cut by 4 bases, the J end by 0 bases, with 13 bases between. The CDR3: CSVVEQETSGNTIYF. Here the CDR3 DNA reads TGCAGCGTTGTAGAACAGGAGACCTCTGGAAACACCATATATTTT.

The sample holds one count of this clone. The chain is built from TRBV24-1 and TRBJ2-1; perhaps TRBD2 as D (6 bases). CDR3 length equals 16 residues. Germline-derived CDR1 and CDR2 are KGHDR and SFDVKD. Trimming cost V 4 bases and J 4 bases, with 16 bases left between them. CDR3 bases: TGTGCCACCAGTGACAAGACTAGAAGGCTTTACAATGAGCAGTTCTTC. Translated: CATSDKTRRLYNEQFF.

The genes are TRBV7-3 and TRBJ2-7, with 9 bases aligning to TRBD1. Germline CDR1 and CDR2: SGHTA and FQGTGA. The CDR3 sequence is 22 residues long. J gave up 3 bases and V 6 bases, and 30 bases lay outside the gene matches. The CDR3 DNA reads TGTGCCAGCAGGCACCAAGTCCGTCAGCAAGCCTTAACCGGGACAGGGATCTACGAGCAGTACTTC. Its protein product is CASRHQVRQQALTGTGIYEQYF.

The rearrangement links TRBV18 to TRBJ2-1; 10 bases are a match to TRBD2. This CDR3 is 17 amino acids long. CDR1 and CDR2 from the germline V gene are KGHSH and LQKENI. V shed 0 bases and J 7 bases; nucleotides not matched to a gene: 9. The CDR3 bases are TGTGCCAGCTCACCACCCTCTAGCGGGAGTTCGAGGAATGAGCAGTTCTTC. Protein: CASSPPSSGSSRNEQFF.

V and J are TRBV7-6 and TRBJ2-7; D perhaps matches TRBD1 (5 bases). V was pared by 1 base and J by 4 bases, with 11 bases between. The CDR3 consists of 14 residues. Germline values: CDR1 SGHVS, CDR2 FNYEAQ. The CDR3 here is CASSLGQGTYEQYF. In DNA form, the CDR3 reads TGTGCCAGCAGCTTAGGCCAGGGCACGTACGAGCAGTACTTC.

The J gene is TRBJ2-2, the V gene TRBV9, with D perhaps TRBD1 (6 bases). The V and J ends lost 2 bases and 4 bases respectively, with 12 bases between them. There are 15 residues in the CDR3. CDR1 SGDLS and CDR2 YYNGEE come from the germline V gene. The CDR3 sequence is CASSVHREGTGELFF. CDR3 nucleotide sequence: TGTGCCAGCAGCGTCCACAGGGAAGGCACCGGGGAGCTGTTTTTT.

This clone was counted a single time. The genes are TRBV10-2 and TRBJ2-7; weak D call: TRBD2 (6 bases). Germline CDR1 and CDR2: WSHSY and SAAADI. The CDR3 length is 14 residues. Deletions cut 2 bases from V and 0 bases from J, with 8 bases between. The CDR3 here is CASSERGSSYEQYF. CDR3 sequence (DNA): TGCGCCAGCAGTGAGCGGGGGAGCTCCTACGAGCAGTACTTC.

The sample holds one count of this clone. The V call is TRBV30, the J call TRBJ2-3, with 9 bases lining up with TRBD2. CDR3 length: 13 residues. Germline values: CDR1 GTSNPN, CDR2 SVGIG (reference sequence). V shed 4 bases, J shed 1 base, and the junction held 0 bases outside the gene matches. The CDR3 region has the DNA TGTGCCTGGACTAGCGGGGGCACAGATACGCAGTATTTT. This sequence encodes CAWTSGGTDTQYF.

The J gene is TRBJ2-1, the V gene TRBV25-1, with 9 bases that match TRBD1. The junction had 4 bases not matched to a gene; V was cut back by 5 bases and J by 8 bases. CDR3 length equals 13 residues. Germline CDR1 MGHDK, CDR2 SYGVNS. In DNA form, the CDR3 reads TGTGCCAGCAGTCCCGGGACAGGGTATGAGCAGTTCTTC. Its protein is CASSPGTGYEQFF.

CDR3 region: CASSQEGDRGVNEQFF. CDR3 DNA sequence: TGTGCCAGCAGCCAAGAAGGTGACAGGGGAGTGAATGAGCAGTTCTTC. V is TRBV3-1 (or the pseudogene TRBV3-2) and J is TRBJ2-1, with 8 nucleotides matching TRBD1. The germline V gene has CDR1 LGHDT and CDR2 YNNKEL (reference sequence). The CDR3 length is 16 residues. The V and J ends lost 0 bases and 7 bases, in that order; junction bases with no gene match: 8.

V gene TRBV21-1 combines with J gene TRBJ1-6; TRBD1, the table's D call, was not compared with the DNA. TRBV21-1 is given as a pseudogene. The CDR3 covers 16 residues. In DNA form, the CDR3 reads TGTGCCAGCAGCAAAGTAACGACAGGGCCGAACTCACCCCTCCACTTT. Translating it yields CASSKVTTGPNSPLHF.

The CDR3 nucleotides read TGTGCCAGCTCACCAAGAGGGGGCACCTACAATGAGCAGTTCTTC. Translating it yields CASSPRGGTYNEQFF. The J gene is TRBJ2-1, the V gene TRBV18; 7 positions agree with TRBD1. J lost 2 bases, V lost 2 bases, and 3 bases had no gene match. Germline CDR1 is KGHSH and CDR2 is LQKENI. This CDR3 is 15 amino acids long.

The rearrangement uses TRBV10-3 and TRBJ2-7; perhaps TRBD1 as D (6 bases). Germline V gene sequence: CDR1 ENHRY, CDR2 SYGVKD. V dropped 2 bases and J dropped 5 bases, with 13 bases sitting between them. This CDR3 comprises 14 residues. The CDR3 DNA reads TGTGCCATCAGTGAGGGCCCAGGGGCCCACGAGCAGTACTTC. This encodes CAISEGPGAHEQYF.

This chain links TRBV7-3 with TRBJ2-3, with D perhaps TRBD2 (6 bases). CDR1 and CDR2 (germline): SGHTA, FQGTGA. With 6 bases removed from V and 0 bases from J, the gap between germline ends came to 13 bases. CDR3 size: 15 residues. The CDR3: CASSPVGGSTDTQYF. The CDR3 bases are TGTGCCAGCAGTCCGGTCGGGGGTAGCACAGATACGCAGTATTTT. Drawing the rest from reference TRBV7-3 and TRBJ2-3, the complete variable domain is GAGVSQTPSNKVTEKGKYVELRCDPISGHTALYWYRQSLGQGPEFLIYFQGTGAADDSGLPNDRFFAVRPEGSVSTLKIQRTERGDSAVYLCASSPVGGSTDTQYFGPGTRLTVL.

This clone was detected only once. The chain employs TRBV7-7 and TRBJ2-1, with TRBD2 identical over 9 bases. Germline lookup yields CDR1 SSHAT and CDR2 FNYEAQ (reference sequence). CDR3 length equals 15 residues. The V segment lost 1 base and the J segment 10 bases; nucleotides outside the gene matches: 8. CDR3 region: CASSLGGSGGEEQFF. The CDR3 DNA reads TGTGCCAGCAGCTTAGGGGGTAGCGGGGGTGAGGAGCAGTTCTTC.

Here the CDR3 DNA reads TGTGCCAGCTCACCAACCAGCGGGAGCACAGATACGCAGTATTTT. Amino acids: CASSPTSGSTDTQYF. The rearrangement uses TRBV18 and TRBJ2-3; D may be TRBD2 (6 bases). Germline CDR1 KGHSH, CDR2 LQKENI. CDR3 length: 15 amino acids. The V and J ends lost 2 bases and 0 bases respectively, with 9 bases between them.